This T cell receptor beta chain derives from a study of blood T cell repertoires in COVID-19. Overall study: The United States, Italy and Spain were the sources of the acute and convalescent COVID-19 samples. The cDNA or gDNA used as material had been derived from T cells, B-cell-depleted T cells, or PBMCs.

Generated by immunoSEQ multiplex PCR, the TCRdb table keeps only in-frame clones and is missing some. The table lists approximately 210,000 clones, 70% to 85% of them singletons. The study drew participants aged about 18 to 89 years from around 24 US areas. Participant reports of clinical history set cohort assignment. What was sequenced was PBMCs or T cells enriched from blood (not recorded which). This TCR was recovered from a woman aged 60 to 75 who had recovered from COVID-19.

The CDR3 sequence is CASSFTSGGFSYEQYF. The CDR3 DNA is TGTGCCAGCAGCTTTACTAGCGGGGGGTTCTCCTACGAGCAGTACTTC. The chain employs TRBV11-3 and TRBJ2-7; TRBD2 matches at 12 bases. The CDR3 has 16 residues. V dropped 3 bases and J dropped 0; count of bases not matched to a gene: 3. CDR1 is SGHNT and CDR2 is YENEEA in the germline V gene.